These 32 T cell receptor beta chains were sequenced from one sample in a study of control samples from healthy donors and cancer patients. Here immunoSEQ multiplex PCR was the method, and the copy in TCRdb shows in-frame clones only, minus some. The sample carries roughly 170,000 clones, roughly 92% recorded once. Sequencing was performed on blood. The source of these receptors is a young woman in good health.

The chain carries TRBV6-2 or TRBV6-3 and TRBJ2-7, with D possibly TRBD1 on 6 matching bases. This CDR3 spans 15 amino acids. V shed 5 bases and J shed 1 base, with 15 bases lying between them. Germline CDR1 reads MNHEY; CDR2 reads SVGEGT. CDR3 nucleotide sequence: TGTGCCAGCAGTACTACAGGGCAGGCTTCCTACGAGCAGTACTTC. Encoded protein: CASSTTGQASYEQYF.

The chain joins TRBV3-1 (or the pseudogene TRBV3-2) to TRBJ2-7; D unresolved. In germline, CDR1 is LGHDT, CDR2 YNNKEL (reference sequence). This CDR3 is built from 11 residues. The V and J ends lost 0 bases and 6 bases respectively, with 3 bases between them. This CDR3 reads CASSQDSEQYF. The CDR3 DNA follows: TGTGCCAGCAGCCAAGATAGCGAGCAGTACTTC.

The J gene is TRBJ1-1, the V gene TRBV4-3; D possibly corresponds to TRBD1 (6 bases). With 0 bases removed from V and 1 base from J, the gap between germline ends came to 18 bases. This CDR3 has 18 residues. CDR1 is LGHNA, CDR2 YSLEER, per germline. CDR3 DNA sequence: TGCGCCAGCAGCCAAGATCGTCCGACAGGAGAGACGAACACTGAAGCTTTCTTT. The encoded protein is CASSQDRPTGETNTEAFF.

This chain connects TRBV10-3 to TRBJ1-4; 7 positions match TRBD1. Germline loops: CDR1 ENHRY, CDR2 SYGVKD. J gave up 5 bases and V 0 bases, and 9 bases lay outside the gene matches. The CDR3 totals 17 residues. The CDR3, as DNA: TGTGCCATCAGTGAGTCGGGAGGGACAGCGCCAAATGAAAAACTGTTTTTT. This codes for CAISESGGTAPNEKLFF.

The chain employs TRBV4-1 and TRBJ1-4; the D is unclear. Germline V gene sequence: CDR1 MGHRA, CDR2 YSYEKL. V was pared by 8 bases and J by 7 bases, with 14 bases between. The CDR3 sequence is 13 residues long. The CDR3 region is CASGRSLGEKLFF. As DNA, the CDR3 is TGCGCCAGCGGCCGAAGTTTAGGTGAAAAACTGTTTTTT.

This sequence joins TRBV18 and TRBJ1-3; 8 bases align to TRBD1. CDR3 length: 15 residues. Unmatched junction bases numbered 7, after V lost 7 bases and J lost 2 bases. Germline V lookup: CDR1 KGHSH, CDR2 LQKENI. CDR3 DNA: TGTGCCAGCTTCGAGGGACAGGTAACTGGAAACACCATATATTTT. Translating gives CASFEGQVTGNTIYF. The full variable domain, its missing parts supplied by reference TRBV18 and TRBJ1-3, is NAGVMQNPRHLVRRRGQEARLRCSPMKGHSHVYWYRQLPEEGLKFMVYLQKENIIDESGMPKERFSAEFPKEGPSILRIQQVVRGDSAAYFCASFEGQVTGNTIYFGEGSWLTVV.

J is TRBJ2-6 and V is TRBV19, with D perhaps TRBD1 (5 bases). The V gene lost 3 bases and the J gene lost 0 bases, with 9 bases spanning the gap. Germline CDR1 LNHDA, CDR2 SQIVND (reference sequence). This CDR3 is built from 16 residues. The DNA of the CDR3 is TGTGCCAGTAGTATTCGACAGCACTCTGGGGCCAACGTCCTGACTTTC. This gives the protein CASSIRQHSGANVLTF.

The rearrangement links TRBV28 to TRBJ2-7; 9 nucleotides align to TRBD1. Germline V gene lookup returns CDR1 MDHEN and CDR2 SYDVKM. The junction had 4 bases not matched to a gene; V was cut back by 7 bases and J by 3 bases. CDR3 size: 13 residues. The CDR3 region has the DNA TGTGCCAGCAAGGGACAGGGTGGCTACGAGCAGTACTTC. It codes for CASKGQGGYEQYF.

The V and J genes are TRBV10-1 and TRBJ2-1, with 9 bases matching TRBD2. V shed 6 bases and J 3 bases; nucleotides not matched to a gene: 6. This CDR3 spans 15 amino acids. Germline CDR1 and CDR2: WNHNN and SYGVQD (reference sequence). The CDR3 loop is CASSLSGSSYNEQFF. In DNA form, the CDR3 reads TGCGCCAGCAGCCTTAGCGGGAGTAGCTACAATGAGCAGTTCTTC.

This chain links TRBV14 with TRBJ2-1, with 8 bases that match TRBD1. The germline V gene encodes CDR1 SGHDN and CDR2 FVKESK. With 0 bases clipped from V and 8 bases from J, the junction kept 12 bases outside the gene matches. This CDR3 comprises 17 residues. CDR3 nucleotides: TGTGCCAGCAGCCAAGATCTGGGACAGGAAAGCGGCGATGAGCAGTTCTTC. It encodes CASSQDLGQESGDEQFF.

The J gene is TRBJ2-2, the V gene TRBV5-6, with a tentative D call TRBD1 (5 bases). Germline-derived CDR1 and CDR2 are SGHDT and YYEEEE. V gave up 0 bases and J gave up 6 bases, with 18 bases separating them. The CDR3 is 17 residues long. Here the CDR3 reads CASSLVVGPPPAGELFF. In nucleotides, the CDR3 is TGTGCCAGCAGCTTGGTGGTGGGGCCACCACCTGCCGGGGAGCTGTTTTTT. The whole variable domain, remainder taken from reference TRBV5-6 and TRBJ2-2, is DAGVTQSPTHLIKTRGQQVTLRCSPKSGHDTVSWYQQALGQGPQFIFQYYEEEERQRGNFPDRFSGHQFPNYSSELNVNALLLGDSALYLCASSLVVGPPPAGELFFGEGSRLTVL.

The gene calls are TRBV6-2 or TRBV6-3 and TRBJ2-4; D unresolved. The CDR3 sequence is 17 residues long. The germline CDR1 and CDR2 sequences are MNHEY and SVGEGT. Trimming cost V 0 bases and J 0 bases, with 12 bases left between them. The CDR3 sequence is CASSYSSTVIAKNIQYF. In DNA form, the CDR3 reads TGTGCCAGCAGTTACTCCTCCACAGTTATAGCCAAAAACATTCAGTACTTC.

This rearrangement joins TRBV11-3 to TRBJ1-1, with D unresolved. The germline V gene encodes CDR1 SGHNT and CDR2 YENEEA. V was pared by 1 base and J by 0 bases, with 9 bases between. The CDR3 has 15 amino acids. The CDR3 bases are TGTGCCAGCAGCTTAGGGGTACAGTTGAACACTGAAGCTTTCTTT. Protein: CASSLGVQLNTEAFF.

This chain joins TRBV10-3 and TRBJ2-2, with D maybe TRBD2 (5 bases). The CDR3 extends over 16 amino acids. Trimming removed 1 base from V and 2 bases from J, with 11 bases in between. The V gene's germline CDR1 is ENHRY and CDR2 SYGVKD. The CDR3 loop is CAISELKDSNTGELFF. In nucleotides, the CDR3 is TGTGCCATCAGTGAGTTGAAGGACTCAAACACCGGGGAGCTGTTTTTT.

The chain's CDR3 is CASSARLVGGELFF. CDR3 in DNA: TGTGCCAGCAGCGCCCGACTAGTGGGCGGGGAGCTGTTTTTT. The chain employs TRBV9 and TRBJ2-2, with a weak D call TRBD2 (6 bases). Between the trimmed V and J ends, which lost 3 bases and 7 bases, there was a span of 13 bases. Germline CDR1 SGDLS, CDR2 YYNGEE. There are 14 residues in the CDR3.

V and J are TRBV7-9 and TRBJ1-1; 7 bases align to TRBD1. CDR3 length equals 15 residues. CDR1 is SEHNR and CDR2 is FQNEAQ in the germline V gene (reference sequence). The V segment lost 5 bases and the J segment 4 bases; nucleotides outside the gene matches: 10. This chain's CDR3 is CASSHSDRAGTEAFF. CDR3 nucleotide sequence: TGTGCCAGCAGCCATAGCGACAGGGCGGGCACTGAAGCTTTCTTT.

J is TRBJ1-3 and V is TRBV10-1, with a weak D call TRBD1 (6 bases). This CDR3 region has 15 residues. The V end lost 8 bases, the J end lost 3 bases, and 17 bases lay between the germline ends. Germline V lookup: CDR1 WNHNN, CDR2 SYGVQD (reference sequence). CDR3 residues: CASGDGTPYGNTIYF. The CDR3 coding sequence is TGCGCCAGCGGGGACGGGACACCTTATGGAAACACCATATATTTT.

The chain combines TRBV7-8 with TRBJ2-7; D is undetermined. V lost 5 bases, J lost 3 bases, and 5 bases lay in between. Germline CDR1 is SGHVS and CDR2 is FQNEAQ. This CDR3 is built from 11 residues. CDR3 DNA sequence: TGTGCCAGCAGCCCTGGCTACGAGCAGTACTTC. Translated: CASSPGYEQYF.

A word on this clone: The sample carries other DNA sequences with the same CDR3. This rearrangement joins TRBV27 to TRBJ2-7; 11 nucleotides match TRBD1. This CDR3 contains 14 residues. CDR1 and CDR2 (germline): MNHEY, SMNVEV (reference sequence). The trim removed 6 bases at V and 4 bases at J, leaving 5 bases unmatched. The chain's CDR3 is CASSLGQGAYEQYF. The DNA of the CDR3 is TGTGCCAGCAGCCTTGGACAGGGGGCTTACGAGCAGTACTTC.

V gene TRBV5-4 combines with J gene TRBJ2-2; D unresolved. The V and J ends lost 5 bases and 1 base respectively, with 9 bases between them. This CDR3 has 14 amino acids. Germline values: CDR1 SGHNT, CDR2 YYREEE (reference sequence). CDR3 protein: CASRDGLNTGELFF. The DNA of the CDR3 is TGTGCCAGCAGGGATGGATTGAACACCGGGGAGCTGTTTTTT.

The chain has TRBV27 and TRBJ1-2, with TRBD1 matching over 10 bases. This CDR3 has 13 amino acids. V lost 6 bases, J lost 7 bases, and 5 bases stayed unmatched. Germline CDR1 reads MNHEY; CDR2 reads SMNVEV (reference sequence). The CDR3 DNA reads TGTGCCAGCAGATCGACAGGGGGCAGTGGCTACACCTTC. This translates into CASRSTGGSGYTF.

The chain employs TRBV9 and TRBJ2-5; maybe TRBD1 (5 bases). V was pared by 0 bases and J by 5 bases, with 11 bases between. Germline V gives CDR1 SGDLS, CDR2 YYNGEE. The CDR3 sequence is 14 residues long. The CDR3 DNA reads TGTGCCAGCAGCGTAGGAAGGGGCTGGGAGACCCAGTACTTC. It is translated as CASSVGRGWETQYF. Based on the CDR3 plus reference TRBV9 and TRBJ2-5, the full variable domain is DSGVTQTPKHLITATGQRVTLRCSPRSGDLSVYWYQQSLDQGLQFLIQYYNGEERAKGNILERFSAQQFPDLHSELNLSSLELGDSALYFCASSVGRGWETQYFGPGTRLLVL.

CDR3 bases: TGTGCCAGCAGTTACTCGTCTAAGGGCTACAATCAGCCCCAGCATTTT. Encoded protein: CASSYSSKGYNQPQHF. The rearrangement uses TRBV6-5 and TRBJ1-5; D is unresolved. CDR1 and CDR2 from the germline V gene are MNHEY and SVGAGI. The V end was cut by 0 bases, the J end by 3 bases, with 12 bases between. CDR3 size: 16 residues.

This sequence joins TRBV28 and TRBJ2-3; 10 nucleotides match TRBD2. The CDR3 is 17 residues long. Germline trimming cut 6 bases from V and 1 base from J; bases unmatched to any gene: 10. Germline values: CDR1 MDHEN, CDR2 SYDVKM. CDR3 bases: TGTGCCAGCAGCCTCGAGGAGGGGACTAGCGGCACAGATACGCAGTATTTT. Translation gives CASSLEEGTSGTDTQYF.

The CDR3 protein is CSAIQGSPQHF. CDR3 DNA: TGCAGTGCTATACAGGGGTCGCCCCAGCATTTT. V is TRBV20-1 and J is TRBJ1-5; 7 bases fit TRBD1. Germline-derived CDR1 and CDR2 are DFQATT and SNEGSKA (reference sequence). The CDR3 sequence is 11 residues long. Trimming cost V 4 bases and J 9 bases; bases outside gene matches: 3.

The chain employs TRBV11-3 and TRBJ2-2; TRBD1 agrees at 7 bases. The CDR3 contains 13 residues. V lost 8 bases to trimming and J lost 4 bases; unmatched junction nucleotides: 4. CDR1 SGHNT and CDR2 YENEEA come from the germline V gene. The CDR3 bases are TGTGCCAGCTCGGGACAGCCCACCGGGGAGCTGTTTTTT. As protein: CASSGQPTGELFF.

The chain has TRBV7-9 and TRBJ2-4; no clear D gene. The CDR3 contains 15 residues. Looked up from germline, CDR1 is SEHNR and CDR2 is FQNEAQ (reference sequence). The ends were cut back, 5 bases at V and 1 base at J, with 12 bases in the middle. The CDR3 protein is CASSPSGGAKNIQYF. DNA of the CDR3: TGTGCCAGCAGCCCCTCAGGTGGGGCCAAAAACATTCAGTACTTC.

This chain joins TRBV12-3 or TRBV12-4 and TRBJ1-1; weak D call: TRBD1 (5 bases). V was pared by 6 bases and J by 1 base, with 9 bases between. The CDR3 runs 13 residues. CDR3: CASSLGQNTEAFF. The CDR3 region has the DNA TGTGCCAGCAGCCTAGGACAGAACACTGAAGCTTTCTTT.

This clone was detected only a few times. The chain has TRBV29-1 and TRBJ1-4; D might be TRBD1 (5 bases). Trimming shortened V by 4 bases and J by 3 bases, and 15 bases separated the two germline ends. CDR3 length: 15 amino acids. Looked up from germline, CDR1 is SQVTM and CDR2 is ANQGSEA. For the CDR3, the DNA is TGCAGCGTTGGTATCGCGGGGCAGGCTAATGAAAAACTGTTTTTT. Amino acid sequence: CSVGIAGQANEKLFF. Together with reference TRBV29-1 and TRBJ1-4, the CDR3 gives the full variable domain: SAVISQKPSRDICQRGTSLTIQCQVDSQVTMMFWYRQQPGQSLTLIATANQGSEATYESGFVIDKFPISRPNLTFSTLTVSNMSPEDSSIYLCSVGIAGQANEKLFFGSGTQLSVL.

The chain recombines TRBV27 with TRBJ1-2; 7 positions agree with TRBD1. Germline V gives CDR1 MNHEY, CDR2 SMNVEV (reference sequence). CDR3 length: 17 residues. Trimming cost V 4 bases and J 2 bases; bases outside gene matches: 13. The CDR3 DNA follows: TGTGCCAGCAGTTCCATGTATCGAGGGGGCAAGAACTATGGCTACACCTTC. It specifies CASSSMYRGGKNYGYTF.

The chain recombines TRBV11-1 with TRBJ1-3; D may be TRBD1 (5 bases). The CDR3 loop spans 16 amino acids. CDR1 and CDR2 from the germline V gene are SGHAT and FQDESV (reference sequence). The germline V and J ends were trimmed by 6 bases and 0 bases, with 15 bases remaining between them. The CDR3 bases are TGTGCCAGCAGTTCCGGGACGGCCTACTCTGGAAACACCATATATTTT. Translated: CASSSGTAYSGNTIYF.

The chain is built from TRBV2 and TRBJ2-3; 9 bases map to TRBD2. Germline CDR1 is SNHLY and CDR2 is FYNNEI. The V and J ends lost 7 bases and 2 bases, in that order; junction bases with no gene match: 4. CDR3 length equals 14 residues. CDR3 residues: CASKAGGSTDTQYF. The CDR3 DNA sequence: TGTGCCAGCAAGGCGGGGGGGTCCACAGATACGCAGTATTTT.